Listed below are T cell receptor beta chains from one sample, sequenced in a study of blood T cell repertoires in COVID-19. Some clones are missing from TCRdb's copy, which holds only in-frame ones; the method was immunoSEQ multiplex PCR. Seen here are over 150,000 clones, around nine tenths observed once, and the top ten hold over 0.7%. Sequenced input: peripheral blood. The receptors shown here come from a woman younger than 35 who had recovered from COVID-19. The CDR3 runs from the conserved cysteine through the conserved F or W. Fields, in order: V gene, clone size, CDR3 length, CDR3 protein. Only part of the rows carry a size: once, few, many, or a class if the clone is expanded.

v_call: TRBV14; clone_size: NA; cdr3_length: 16; cdr3_aa: CASSPTGLISYNEQFF
v_call: TRBV11-2; clone_size: NA; cdr3_length: 17; cdr3_aa: CASSLDIAGGSYNEQFF
v_call: TRBV5-1; clone_size: NA; cdr3_length: 13; cdr3_aa: CASSLGTSNEQFF
v_call: TRBV10-3; clone_size: NA; cdr3_length: 13; cdr3_aa: CAARDRVAYEQYF
v_call: TRBV9; clone_size: NA; cdr3_length: 14; cdr3_aa: CASSAWDYPDTQYF
v_call: TRBV7-2; clone_size: once; cdr3_length: 15; cdr3_aa: CASSSVATGGTEAFF
v_call: TRBV5-1; clone_size: NA; cdr3_length: 20; cdr3_aa: CASSFFGLAGAVRLQETQYF
v_call: TRBV13; clone_size: NA; cdr3_length: 11; cdr3_aa: CASSLSDEQFF
v_call: TRBV6-1; clone_size: once; cdr3_length: 14; cdr3_aa: CASSLAGGSYEQYF
v_call: TRBV6-5; clone_size: few; cdr3_length: 14; cdr3_aa: CASTHLLGGTEAFF
v_call: TRBV7-2; clone_size: NA; cdr3_length: 15; cdr3_aa: CASSIQGGSSYEQYF
v_call: TRBV3-1/TRBV3-2; clone_size: NA; cdr3_length: 14; cdr3_aa: CASSLLQGRTEAFF
v_call: TRBV5-1; clone_size: NA; cdr3_length: 15; cdr3_aa: CASSLAAGSSYEQYF
v_call: TRBV19; clone_size: NA; cdr3_length: 15; cdr3_aa: CASSSSVAGGETQYF
v_call: TRBV21-1; clone_size: NA; cdr3_length: 14; cdr3_aa: CASSKAAGSYEQYF
v_call: TRBV7-9; clone_size: NA; cdr3_length: 13; cdr3_aa: CASSLGGTAKQYF
v_call: TRBV12-2; clone_size: NA; cdr3_length: 14; cdr3_aa: CASRLLWAGGSKHF
v_call: TRBV5-1; clone_size: NA; cdr3_length: 14; cdr3_aa: CASSLEQGNTEAFF
v_call: TRBV18; clone_size: once; cdr3_length: 14; cdr3_aa: CASSPGTGYTEAFF
v_call: TRBV5-1; clone_size: NA; cdr3_length: 15; cdr3_aa: CASSFDASITGELFF
v_call: TRBV9; clone_size: NA; cdr3_length: 12; cdr3_aa: CASSVGDYGYTF
v_call: TRBV7-2; clone_size: NA; cdr3_length: 16; cdr3_aa: CASSLESSQRTDTQYF
v_call: TRBV25-1; clone_size: NA; cdr3_length: 16; cdr3_aa: CASSEAAGGLRETQYF
v_call: TRBV5-4; clone_size: NA; cdr3_length: 15; cdr3_aa: CASSPGQQTNEKLFF
v_call: TRBV6-4; clone_size: NA; cdr3_length: 18; cdr3_aa: CASSDSSHTSSSYNEQFF
v_call: TRBV4-3; clone_size: NA; cdr3_length: 15; cdr3_aa: CASSQGTSGPDTQYF
v_call: TRBV6-6; clone_size: NA; cdr3_length: 14; cdr3_aa: CASSYSPQALSAFF
v_call: TRBV25-1; clone_size: NA; cdr3_length: 16; cdr3_aa: CASREGDGNQGTEAFF
v_call: TRBV5-4; clone_size: NA; cdr3_length: 15; cdr3_aa: CASSLVAGDHNEQFF
v_call: TRBV5-1; clone_size: NA; cdr3_length: 11; cdr3_aa: CASQGGNTIYF
v_call: TRBV5-5; clone_size: NA; cdr3_length: 17; cdr3_aa: CASSQRTVLTGANVLTF
v_call: TRBV27; clone_size: NA; cdr3_length: 13; cdr3_aa: CASSLQSNQPQHF
v_call: TRBV6-7; clone_size: NA; cdr3_length: 17; cdr3_aa: CASSYSPRGLPDCEQYF
v_call: TRBV5-1; clone_size: NA; cdr3_length: 14; cdr3_aa: CASSLLWEGSEQFF
v_call: TRBV6-5; clone_size: NA; cdr3_length: 12; cdr3_aa: CASSSEKETQYF
v_call: TRBV2; clone_size: NA; cdr3_length: 12; cdr3_aa: CASSVDRGGYTF